This T cell receptor (beta chain) was sequenced in a study of PD-1 blockade in mismatch repair-deficient tumors. General study findings and limits: All three positive peptides came from frameshift mutations, yielding 142 blood TCRs.

Time point reported: identical roughly 11-day culture without peptide (control). Baseline for clone expansion was a parallel culture with no peptide. This clone has more than one count but fewer than ten. Its antigen is not known. Clones were sequenced by immunoSEQ multiplex PCR, and TCRdb holds only the in-frame ones, with some missing. The table records over 11,000 clones, about nine tenths of them present only once. The material sequenced was cells cultured in vitro, taken from a patient treated with pembrolizumab. This clonotype was sampled from an adult with mismatch repair-deficient cancer.

CDR3 coding DNA: TGCGCCAGCAGCCGGTCTGACTCCTACGAGCAGTACTTC. This translates into CASSRSDSYEQYF. J is TRBJ2-7 and V is TRBV4-1, with D hard to call. Germline values: CDR1 MGHRA, CDR2 YSYEKL. The ends were cut back, 4 bases at V and 0 bases at J, with 7 bases in the middle. The CDR3 length is 13 residues.